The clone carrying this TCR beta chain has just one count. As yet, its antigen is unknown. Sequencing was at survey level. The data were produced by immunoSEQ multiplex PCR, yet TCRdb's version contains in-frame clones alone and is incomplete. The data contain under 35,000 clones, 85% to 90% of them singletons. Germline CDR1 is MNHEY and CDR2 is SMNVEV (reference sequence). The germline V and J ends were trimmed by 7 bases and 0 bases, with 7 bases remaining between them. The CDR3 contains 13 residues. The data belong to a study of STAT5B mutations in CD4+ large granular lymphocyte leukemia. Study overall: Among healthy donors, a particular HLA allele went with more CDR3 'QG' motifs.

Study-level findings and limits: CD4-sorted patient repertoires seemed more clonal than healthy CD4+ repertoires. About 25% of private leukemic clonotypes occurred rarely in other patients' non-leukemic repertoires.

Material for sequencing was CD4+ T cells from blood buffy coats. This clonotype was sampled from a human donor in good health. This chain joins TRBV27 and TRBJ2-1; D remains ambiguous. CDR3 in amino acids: CASITSSYNEQFF. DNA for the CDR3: TGTGCCAGCATAACCAGCTCCTACAATGAGCAGTTCTTC.